Shown below are 4 T cell receptor beta chains from a single sample sequenced in a study of shared clonotypes between healthy human individuals. The repertoire was sequenced with immunoSEQ multiplex PCR; TCRdb's copy has only in-frame clones and lacks some. This sample has roughly 2.6 million clones, with roughly nine tenths found just once. Input material: naive CD4+ T cells sorted from blood. Subset meaning: CD45RA+ positively selected. The receptors were sampled from a man between 18 and 29 years old in good health.

This clone was counted once. Here the CDR3 reads CASSYLTGGDEQYF. CDR3 sequence (DNA): TGTGCCAGCAGTTACTTGACGGGAGGCGACGAGCAGTACTTC. The J gene is TRBJ2-7, the V gene TRBV6-5; 7 nucleotides agree with TRBD2. The CDR3 totals 14 residues. J gave up 5 bases and V 1 base, and 5 bases lay outside the gene matches. Germline V lookup: CDR1 MNHEY, CDR2 SVGAGI.

The rearrangement joins TRBV23-1 to TRBJ2-7; possible D gene TRBD2, 7 bases. TRBV23-1 is reported as an ORF; its role is uncertain. CDR3 size: 16 residues. The V end was cut by 8 bases, the J end by 2 bases, with 22 bases between. CDR3 DNA: TGCGCCAGCCGACCGGTTGGGGGGGCGCGCCCCTACGAGCAGTACTTC. This encodes CASRPVGGARPYEQYF.

DNA of the CDR3: TGCAGCGTTGATTACGACACCGGGGAGCTGTTTTTT. Amino acid sequence: CSVDYDTGELFF. The chain has TRBV29-1 and TRBJ2-2; D gene uncertain. The germline V gene encodes CDR1 SQVTM and CDR2 ANQGSEA. Trimming shortened V by 3 bases and J by 3 bases, and 5 bases separated the two germline ends. The CDR3 extends over 12 amino acids.

This clone was seen only a few times. The CDR3, as DNA: TGCGCCAGCAGCCAATTGGGACAGGGTGGATCACCCCTCCACTTT. Its protein is CASSQLGQGGSPLHF. V gene TRBV4-3 combines with J gene TRBJ1-6, with 9 bases identical to TRBD1. The germline gives CDR1 LGHNA, CDR2 YSLEER. The CDR3 contains 15 residues. V was pared by 2 bases and J by 10 bases, with 6 bases of the junction left unmatched.